This TCR beta chain was obtained from a study of T cell repertoires in cytomegalovirus infection. Study context: Public TCR beta signatures were indicative of both CMV infection and a matching HLA type.

Findings and caveats of the study: HLA-C-restricted, CMV-specific TCR beta clonotypes were dominant ex vivo.

The CDR3 runs to 15 residues. Germline CDR1 and CDR2: MNHEY and SVGEGT. Trimming pared 8 bases from V and 3 bases from J, leaving 19 bases between. TCRdb ran MiXCR on the reads and lists one entry per CDR3 protein. The table includes 490,000 or so distinct CDR3 sequences, approximately 10% detected once. In its sample, this clonotype was seen many times. Its antigen is as yet unknown. This sequence was found in a human donor in good health (CMV status not recorded). Some clones in this sample may be carry-over from other donors' samples. This chain joins TRBV6-2 or TRBV6-3 and TRBJ1-2; perhaps TRBD1 as D (5 bases). Material: PBMCs. CDR3 in DNA: TGTGCCAGCGGTGTTCGAAGGGGACTAGACTATGGCTACACCTTC. The encoded protein is CASGVRRGLDYGYTF.